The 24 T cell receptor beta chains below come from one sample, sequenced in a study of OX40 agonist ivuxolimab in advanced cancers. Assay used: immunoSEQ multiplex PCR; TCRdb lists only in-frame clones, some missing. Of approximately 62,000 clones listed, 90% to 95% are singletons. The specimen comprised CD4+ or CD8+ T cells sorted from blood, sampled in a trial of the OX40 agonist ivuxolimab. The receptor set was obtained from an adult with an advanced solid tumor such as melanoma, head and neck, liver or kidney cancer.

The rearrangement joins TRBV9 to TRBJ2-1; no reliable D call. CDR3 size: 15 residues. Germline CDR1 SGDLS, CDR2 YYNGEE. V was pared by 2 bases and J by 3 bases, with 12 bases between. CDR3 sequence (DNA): TGTGCCAGCAGCGTGTCCGGGCTCGGCTACAATGAGCAGTTCTTC. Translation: CASSVSGLGYNEQFF.

CDR3 protein: CASSDRGEGYNEQFF. The CDR3 DNA follows: TGCGCCAGCAGCGATAGGGGAGAGGGTTACAATGAGCAGTTCTTC. This sequence joins TRBV5-1 and TRBJ2-1, with D perhaps assigned TRBD1 or TRBD2 (5 bases each). V lost 4 bases and J lost 4, with 15 bases in between. The CDR3 runs to 15 residues. Germline values: CDR1 SGHRS, CDR2 YFSETQ.

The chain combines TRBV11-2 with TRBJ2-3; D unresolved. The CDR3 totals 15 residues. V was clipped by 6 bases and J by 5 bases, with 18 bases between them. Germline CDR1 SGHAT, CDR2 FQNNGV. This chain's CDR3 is CASRQLSDVGDTQYF. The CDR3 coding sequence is TGTGCCAGCAGGCAGCTTTCGGACGTGGGAGATACGCAGTATTTT.

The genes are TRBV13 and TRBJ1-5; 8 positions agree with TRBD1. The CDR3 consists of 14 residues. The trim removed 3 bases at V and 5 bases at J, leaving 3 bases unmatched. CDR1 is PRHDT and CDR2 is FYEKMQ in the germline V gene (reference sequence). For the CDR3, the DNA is TGTGCCAGCAGCTTCAGGGGGCTAGATCAGCCCCAGCATTTT. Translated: CASSFRGLDQPQHF.

The CDR3 region is CASTGDYGETQYF. Written as DNA, the CDR3 is TGTGCCAGCACCGGGGACTATGGGGAGACCCAGTACTTC. V usage is TRBV6-5 and J usage is TRBJ2-5; TRBD2 matches 7 bases. Germline V gene lookup returns CDR1 MNHEY and CDR2 SVGAGI. V was clipped by 7 bases and J by 5 bases; unmatched bases: 7. This CDR3 spans 13 amino acids.

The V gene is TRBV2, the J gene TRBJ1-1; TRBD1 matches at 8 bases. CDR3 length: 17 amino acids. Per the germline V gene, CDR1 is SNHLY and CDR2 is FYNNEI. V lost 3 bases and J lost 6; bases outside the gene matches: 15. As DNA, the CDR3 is TGTGCCAGCAGTGAGGGAGAGTCGACAGGGGTGGGGGCTGAAGCTTTCTTT. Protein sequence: CASSEGESTGVGAEAFF.

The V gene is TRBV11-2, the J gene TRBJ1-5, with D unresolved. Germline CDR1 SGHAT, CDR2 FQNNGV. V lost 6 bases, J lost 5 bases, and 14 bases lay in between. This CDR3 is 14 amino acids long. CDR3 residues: CASSLVGVDQPQHF. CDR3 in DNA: TGTGCCAGCAGTCTAGTTGGGGTGGATCAGCCCCAGCATTTT.

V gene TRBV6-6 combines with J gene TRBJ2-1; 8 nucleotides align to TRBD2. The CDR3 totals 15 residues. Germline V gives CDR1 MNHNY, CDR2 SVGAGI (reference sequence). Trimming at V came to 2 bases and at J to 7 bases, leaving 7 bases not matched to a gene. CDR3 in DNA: TGTGCCAGCAGTTACCCCACTAGCGGAGTAAATGAGCAGTTCTTC. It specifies CASSYPTSGVNEQFF.

This CDR3 is CAISESGTIQFF. DNA of the CDR3: TGTGCCATCAGTGAGTCCGGGACAATCCAGTTCTTC. V gene TRBV10-3 combines with J gene TRBJ2-1; a weak D match, TRBD1 (6 bases). This CDR3 has 12 amino acids. Trimming shortened V by 0 bases and J by 13 bases, and 10 bases separated the two germline ends. Germline lookup yields CDR1 ENHRY and CDR2 SYGVKD.

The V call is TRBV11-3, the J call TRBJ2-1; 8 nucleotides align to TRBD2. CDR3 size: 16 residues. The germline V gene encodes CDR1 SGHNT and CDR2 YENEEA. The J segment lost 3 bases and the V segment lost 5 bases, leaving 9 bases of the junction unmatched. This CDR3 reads CASSVRTSGVYNEQFF. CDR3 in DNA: TGTGCCAGCAGCGTGAGAACTAGCGGAGTCTACAATGAGCAGTTCTTC. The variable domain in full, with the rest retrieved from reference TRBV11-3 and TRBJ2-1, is EAGVVQSPRYKIIEKKQPVAFWCNPISGHNTLYWYLQNLGQGPELLIRYENEEAVDDSQLPKDRFSAERLKGVDSTLKIQPAELGDSAVYLCASSVRTSGVYNEQFFGPGTRLTVL.

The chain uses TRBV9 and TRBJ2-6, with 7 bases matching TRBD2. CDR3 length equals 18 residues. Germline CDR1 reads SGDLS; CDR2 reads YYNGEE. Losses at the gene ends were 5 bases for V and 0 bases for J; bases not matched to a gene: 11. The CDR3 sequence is CASRPQDGGSSGANVLTF. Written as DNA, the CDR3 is TGTGCCAGCAGACCACAGGACGGGGGGTCCTCTGGGGCCAACGTCCTGACTTTC.

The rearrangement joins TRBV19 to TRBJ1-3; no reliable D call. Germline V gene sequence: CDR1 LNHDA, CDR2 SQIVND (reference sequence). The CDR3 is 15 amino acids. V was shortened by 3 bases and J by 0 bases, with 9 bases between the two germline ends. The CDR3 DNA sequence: TGTGCCAGTAGTATGTCGGGAAGCTCTGGAAACACCATATATTTT. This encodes CASSMSGSSGNTIYF.

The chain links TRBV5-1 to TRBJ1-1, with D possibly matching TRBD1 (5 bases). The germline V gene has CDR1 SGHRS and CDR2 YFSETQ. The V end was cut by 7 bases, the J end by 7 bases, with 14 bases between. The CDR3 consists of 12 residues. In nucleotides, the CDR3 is TGCGCCAGCGGAGCGGGGGGGGGTGAAGCTTTCTTT. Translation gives CASGAGGGEAFF.

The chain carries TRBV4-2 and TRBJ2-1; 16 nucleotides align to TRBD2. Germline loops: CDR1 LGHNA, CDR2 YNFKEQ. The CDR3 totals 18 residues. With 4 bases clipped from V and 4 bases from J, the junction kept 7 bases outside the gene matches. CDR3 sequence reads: CASSRKPGLAGGYNEQFF. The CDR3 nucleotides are TGTGCCAGCAGCCGAAAACCGGGACTAGCGGGGGGGTACAATGAGCAGTTCTTC.

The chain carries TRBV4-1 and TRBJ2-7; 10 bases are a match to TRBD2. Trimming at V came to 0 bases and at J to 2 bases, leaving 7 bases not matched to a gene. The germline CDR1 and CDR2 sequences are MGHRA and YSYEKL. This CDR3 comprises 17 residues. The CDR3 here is CASSQEIGLAATYEQYF. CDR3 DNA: TGCGCCAGCAGCCAAGAGATAGGACTAGCGGCCACCTACGAGCAGTACTTC.

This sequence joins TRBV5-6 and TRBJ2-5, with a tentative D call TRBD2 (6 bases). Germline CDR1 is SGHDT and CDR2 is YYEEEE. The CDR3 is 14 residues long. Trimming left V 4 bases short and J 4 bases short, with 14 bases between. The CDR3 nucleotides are TGTGCCAGCAGCCCTCTTTTGGGGGGAGAGACCCAGTACTTC. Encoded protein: CASSPLLGGETQYF.

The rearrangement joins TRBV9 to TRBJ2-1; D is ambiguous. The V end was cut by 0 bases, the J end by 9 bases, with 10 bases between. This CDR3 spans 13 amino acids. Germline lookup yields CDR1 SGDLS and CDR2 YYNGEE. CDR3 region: CASSVGGNSEQFF. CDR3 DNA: TGTGCCAGCAGCGTAGGTGGGAATAGTGAGCAGTTCTTC.

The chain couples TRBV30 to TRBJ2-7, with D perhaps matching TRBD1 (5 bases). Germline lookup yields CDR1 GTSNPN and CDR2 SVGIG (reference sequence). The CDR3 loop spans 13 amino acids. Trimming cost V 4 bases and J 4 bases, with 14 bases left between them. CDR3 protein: CAWTAGFGYEQYF. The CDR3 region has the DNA TGTGCCTGGACTGCAGGGTTTGGGTACGAGCAGTACTTC. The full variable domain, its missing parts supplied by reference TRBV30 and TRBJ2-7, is SQTIHQWPATLVQPVGSPLSLECTVEGTSNPNLYWYRQAAGRGLQLLFYSVGIGQISSEVPQNLSASRPQDRQFILSSKKLLLSDSGFYLCAWTAGFGYEQYFGPGTRLTVT.

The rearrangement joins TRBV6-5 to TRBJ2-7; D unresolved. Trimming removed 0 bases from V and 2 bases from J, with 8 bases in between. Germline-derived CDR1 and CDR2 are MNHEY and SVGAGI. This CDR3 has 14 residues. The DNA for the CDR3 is TGTGCCAGCAGTTACTCTGCCAAGACCTACGAGCAGTACTTC. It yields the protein CASSYSAKTYEQYF.

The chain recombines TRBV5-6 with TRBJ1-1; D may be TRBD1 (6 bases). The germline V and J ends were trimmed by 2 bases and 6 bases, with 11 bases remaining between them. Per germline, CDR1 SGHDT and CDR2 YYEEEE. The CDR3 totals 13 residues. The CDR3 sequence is CASSLGGMAEAFF. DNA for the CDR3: TGTGCCAGCAGCTTAGGGGGGATGGCTGAAGCTTTCTTT.

The CDR3 loop is CASSQVPGQGNYGYTF. CDR3 bases: TGCGCCAGCAGCCAAGTCCCGGGACAGGGGAACTATGGCTACACCTTC. This chain connects TRBV4-1 to TRBJ1-2; 10 bases are shared with TRBD1. V shed 1 base, J shed 2 bases, and the junction held 4 bases outside the gene matches. Germline V gives CDR1 MGHRA, CDR2 YSYEKL. The CDR3 loop spans 16 amino acids.

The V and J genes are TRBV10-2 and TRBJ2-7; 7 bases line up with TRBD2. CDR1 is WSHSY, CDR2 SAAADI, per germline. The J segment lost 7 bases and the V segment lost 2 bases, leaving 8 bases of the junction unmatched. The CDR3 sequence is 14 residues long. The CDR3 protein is CASSERGVAGEQYF. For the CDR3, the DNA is TGCGCCAGCAGTGAGCGGGGGGTGGCGGGAGAGCAGTACTTC.

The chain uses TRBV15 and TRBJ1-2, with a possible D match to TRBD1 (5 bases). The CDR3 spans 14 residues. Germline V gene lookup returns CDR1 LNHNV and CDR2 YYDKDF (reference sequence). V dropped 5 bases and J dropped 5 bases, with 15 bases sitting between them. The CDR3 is CATSGGTDLYGYTF. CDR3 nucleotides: TGTGCCACCAGCGGAGGGACGGACTTATATGGCTACACCTTC.

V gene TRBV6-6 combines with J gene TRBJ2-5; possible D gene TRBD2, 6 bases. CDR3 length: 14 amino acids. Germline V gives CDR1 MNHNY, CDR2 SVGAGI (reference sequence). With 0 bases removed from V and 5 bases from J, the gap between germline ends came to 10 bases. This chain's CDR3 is CASSYSTSSETQYF. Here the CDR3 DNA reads TGTGCCAGCAGTTACTCAACTAGCAGTGAGACCCAGTACTTC.